The rows below give T cell receptor beta chains drawn from one sample of a study of beta chain features in type 1 diabetes. This table comes from immunoSEQ multiplex PCR, and its TCRdb copy is limited to in-frame clones, with some not included. The sample lists roughly 230,000 clones, approximately 10% occurring once. Sequenced input: naive CD4+ T cells from blood. The receptors were gathered from a man aged 25 to 45 with type 1 diabetes. Both conserved end residues are part of each CDR3. D genes are given only for firm matches. Size is stated for part of the rows, as once, few or many counts, or as a class when the clone is expanded.

TRBV28,.,TRBJ1-2,.,TGTGCCAGCACCAACACCTATGGCTACACCTTC,CASTNTYGYTF
TRBV18,TRBD1,TRBJ2-7,.,TGTGCCAGCTCACAAGACAGGGAGTACGAGCAGTACTTC,CASSQDREYEQYF
TRBV28,.,TRBJ2-5,few,TGTGCCAGCAGTTTACCCGGGACAACCGAAGAGACCCAGTACTTC,CASSLPGTTEETQYF
TRBV6-5,.,TRBJ1-1,.,TGTGCCAGCAGGGGAGCCATTACACGGAACACTGAAGCTTTCTTT,CASRGAITRNTEAFF
TRBV7-3,.,TRBJ2-1,few,TGTGCCAGCAGCTTAAAGTCCCTAGGAGGTGAGCAGTTCTTC,CASSLKSLGGEQFF
TRBV7-7,TRBD2,TRBJ2-2,.,TGTGCTAGCAGCTTGGGACTCGCGGGGGCCGGGGAGCTGTTTTTT,CASSLGLAGAGELFF
TRBV7-9,TRBD2,TRBJ2-1,.,TGTGCCAGCAGCTACCATAGCGGGGGGGCCAGGGATGAGCAGTTCTTC,CASSYHSGGARDEQFF
TRBV7-9,.,TRBJ2-2,.,TGTGCCAGCAGCTTCAGGGGAAACGGGGAGCTGTTTTTT,CASSFRGNGELFF
TRBV7-2,.,TRBJ2-1,.,TGTGCCATCACCGTTCCGACTACCTACAATGAGCAGTTCTTC,CAITVPTTYNEQFF
TRBV5-1,TRBD2,TRBJ2-1,few,TGCGCCAGCAGCTTTGTAGGCGGGGGGGCCAATGAGCAGTTCTTC,CASSFVGGGANEQFF
TRBV5-4,TRBD2,TRBJ2-3,.,TGTGCCAGCAGCCTGATAGCGGGGGCGGGATCTGCAGATACGCAGTATTTT,CASSLIAGAGSADTQYF
TRBV4-2,.,TRBJ1-6,.,TGTGCCAGCAGCCAAGGGCTGGGCGGGACTTATTCACCCCTCCACTTT,CASSQGLGGTYSPLHF
TRBV6-6,TRBD1,TRBJ1-2,.,TGTGCCAGCAGTCCAACGGACAGGCGTAACTATGGCTACACCTTC,CASSPTDRRNYGYTF
TRBV4-1,.,TRBJ2-7,.,TGCGCCAGCAGCCAAGCCCGGACGAGCGGGCGCACCTACGAGCAGTACTTC,CASSQARTSGRTYEQYF
TRBV19,.,TRBJ2-7,once,TGTGCCAGTAGGAACGGACTATCACGGAACGGCGAGCAGTACTTC,CASRNGLSRNGEQYF
TRBV7-9,.,TRBJ2-2,.,TGTGCCAGCAGCTTTAGATGGACAGCTAACACCGGGGAGCTGTTTTTT,CASSFRWTANTGELFF
TRBV11-1,.,TRBJ2-5,.,TGTGCCTGCGGACAGAGCCAAGAGACCCAGTACTTC,CACGQSQETQYF
TRBV1,.,TRBJ2-4,.,TGCACCAGCAGCCAAGAGTCCGCGGGTCTAGCCAAAAACATTCAGTACTTC,CTSSQESAGLAKNIQYF
TRBV4-1,TRBD1,TRBJ1-4,.,TGCGCCAGCAGCCACCCCGGACAGGGAGATAGTGAAAAACTGTTTTTT,CASSHPGQGDSEKLFF
TRBV7-3,.,TRBJ2-3,few,TGTGCCAGCAGCTTATTAGGGGGGGCAGTGACAGATACGCAGTATTTT,CASSLLGGAVTDTQYF
TRBV4-3,.,TRBJ2-5,.,TGCGCCAGCAGCACCCAACTAGCTCAAGAGACCCAGTACTTC,CASSTQLAQETQYF
TRBV4-3,.,TRBJ2-1,.,TGCGCCAGCAGCCAAGAAACGGTACTCTCCTACAATGAGCAGTTCTTC,CASSQETVLSYNEQFF
TRBV2,.,TRBJ2-1,.,TGTGCCAGCAACGAGCGGGTGAGCTCCTACAATGAGCAGTTCTTC,CASNERVSSYNEQFF
TRBV19,TRBD1,TRBJ2-7,.,TGTGCCAGTAGCCCCGGGACAGAATACGAGCAGTACTTC,CASSPGTEYEQYF
TRBV20-1,.,TRBJ2-5,.,TGCAGTCCGACCCTCGGGGAGACCCAGTACTTC,CSPTLGETQYF
TRBV5-1,.,TRBJ2-5,.,TGCGCCAGCAGCTGGGGACTTTATCAAGAGACCCAGTACTTC,CASSWGLYQETQYF
TRBV7-9,.,TRBJ2-7,.,TGTGCCAGCAGCCCCCCCGGCTACGAGCAGTACTTC,CASSPPGYEQYF
TRBV7-2,TRBD2,TRBJ2-1,few,TGTGCCAGCAGTCGTACCGGGACTACGTACAATGAGCAGTTCTTC,CASSRTGTTYNEQFF
TRBV18,TRBD1,TRBJ1-6,.,TGTGCCAGCTCACAGGGACAGGGGTATAATTCACCCCTCCACTTT,CASSQGQGYNSPLHF
TRBV5-4,TRBD1,TRBJ1-1,.,TGTGCCAGCAGGGATCCGGGACAGGGGACGACTGAAGCTTTCTTT,CASRDPGQGTTEAFF
TRBV5-1,TRBD1,TRBJ1-6,.,TGCGCCAGCAGGATGACAGGGTCGGGTTCACCCCTCCACTTT,CASRMTGSGSPLHF
TRBV2,TRBD2,TRBJ2-1,.,TGTGCCAGCAGTGGTTACAAGCGGGGGGGCCTCGATGAGCAGTTCTTC,CASSGYKRGGLDEQFF
TRBV7-6,TRBD1,TRBJ2-1,few,TGTGCCAGCAGCCGGGGACAGCCAAGACCCTACAATGAGCAGTTCTTC,CASSRGQPRPYNEQFF
TRBV19,.,TRBJ2-3,.,TGTGCCAGTAGAAGAACTAGCACAGATACGCAGTATTTT,CASRRTSTDTQYF
TRBV5-1,TRBD1,TRBJ1-1,few,TGCGCCAGCAGCTTTAAGGGTGGGGACAGTGAAGCTTTCTTT,CASSFKGGDSEAFF
TRBV10-3,TRBD1,TRBJ2-1,few,TGTGCCATCAGCCCGGGACAGGGGGTGTTTAAGCAGTTCTTC,CAISPGQGVFKQFF
TRBV18,.,TRBJ2-3,few,TGTGCCAGCTCCCCTAGCACAGATACGCAGTATTTT,CASSPSTDTQYF
TRBV7-3,TRBD1,TRBJ1-1,few,TGTGCCAGCAGCGGACAGGTCGACACTGAAGCTTTCTTT,CASSGQVDTEAFF
TRBV30,.,TRBJ1-4,.,TGCGGCACAGGGATAGGCGAAAAACTGTTTTTT,CGTGIGEKLFF
TRBV27,TRBD1,TRBJ2-7,few,TGTGCCAGCAGTCCCGGGACAGGGCCCCTTCAGTACTTC,CASSPGTGPLQYF
TRBV19,TRBD1,TRBJ1-5,few,TGTGCCAGTAGTGCCACAGGGGTCCCTCAGCCCCAGCATTTT,CASSATGVPQPQHF
TRBV29-1,TRBD1,TRBJ1-1,few,TGCAGCGTTTACTTCTGGGACAGGGAGAACACTGAAGCTTTCTTT,CSVYFWDRENTEAFF
TRBV29-1,.,TRBJ1-1,few,TGCAGCGTTGAAAGCAGGGTCGACACTGAAGCTTTCTTT,CSVESRVDTEAFF
TRBV10-3,.,TRBJ2-5,.,TGTGCCATCAGTGATTCCGGGACTGGGGAGACCCAGTACTTC,CAISDSGTGETQYF
TRBV5-6,.,TRBJ1-3,.,TGTGCCAGCAGCCCCGGGGGGCTCGGAAACACCATATATTTT,CASSPGGLGNTIYF
TRBV2,TRBD1,TRBJ2-7,few,TGTGCCAGCATTCTAGACCGGGACAGAAACTACGAGCAGTACTTC,CASILDRDRNYEQYF
TRBV29-1,TRBD2,TRBJ2-3,few,TGCAGCGTCCGAGGGGACCTAGCGGGGCTAGCAGATACGCAGTATTTT,CSVRGDLAGLADTQYF
TRBV5-1,TRBD1,TRBJ1-2,.,TGCGCCAGCAGCTTGAGTATTAGTCGGACAGGAGATGGCTACACCTTC,CASSLSISRTGDGYTF
TRBV18,.,TRBJ2-5,.,TGTGCCAGCTCACCTGGACTGGAACAAGAGACCCAGTACTTC,CASSPGLEQETQYF